The clone carrying this T cell receptor (beta chain) was picked up a small number of times. Its antigen is undetermined. V was clipped by 4 bases and J by 5 bases, with 11 bases between them. This CDR3 is 13 amino acids long. Looked up from germline, CDR1 is SEHNR and CDR2 is FQNEAQ (reference sequence). Here immunoSEQ multiplex PCR was the method, and the copy in TCRdb shows in-frame clones only, minus some. The sample shows 100,000 or so clones, approximately 87% of them seen only once. This record comes from a study of T cell responses to AZD1222 COVID-19 vaccine. Study-wide background: Second doses that came at about 4 or about 12 weeks were put together.

Study-level points and caveats: Mostly white British, mostly female donors; authors suggested clonal diversity may be underestimated.

Sample: peripheral blood, taken on day 0 of AZD1222 vaccination. The origin of this receptor is an adult in good health. The chain uses TRBV7-9 and TRBJ1-2, with no clear D. CDR3 in amino acids: CASSSRELYGYTF. Here the CDR3 DNA reads TGTGCCAGCAGCTCGAGGGAATTGTATGGCTACACCTTC.